The 3 T cell receptor beta chains in this list originate from one sample, sequenced in a study of blood T cell repertoires in COVID-19. Clones were sequenced by immunoSEQ multiplex PCR, and TCRdb holds only the in-frame ones, with some missing. The repertoire holds some 80,000 clones, with roughly 84% as singletons. The sequenced sample was peripheral blood. Every receptor here comes from a man aged 45-60 years with acute or convalescent COVID-19.

This chain connects TRBV19 to TRBJ1-6; 9 nucleotides line up with TRBD1. Germline-derived CDR1 and CDR2 are LNHDA and SQIVND (reference sequence). This CDR3 has 15 residues. After removal of 2 bases from V and 8 bases from J, the junction contained 4 bases not matched to a gene. CDR3 nucleotides: TGTGCCAGTAGTATACTCGGGACAGGGTATTCACCCCTCCACTTT. Translating gives CASSILGTGYSPLHF. The whole variable domain, remainder taken from reference TRBV19 and TRBJ1-6, is DGGITQSPKYLFRKEGQNVTLSCEQNLNHDAMYWYRQDPGQGLRLIYYSQIVNDFQKGDIAEGYSVSREKKESFPLTVTSAQKNPTAFYLCASSILGTGYSPLHFGNGTRLTVT.

V is TRBV6-6 and J is TRBJ2-3; D may be TRBD2 (5 bases). Germline V lookup: CDR1 MNHNY, CDR2 SVGAGI (reference sequence). V was cut by 7 bases and J by 6 bases, with 20 bases left in between. There are 15 residues in the CDR3. The CDR3 is CASTSRGVRGDTQYF. DNA of the CDR3: TGTGCCAGCACCTCCCGGGGAGTTAGAGGGGATACGCAGTATTTT.

The gene calls are TRBV5-1 and TRBJ1-2; D unresolved. V was pared by 0 bases and J by 4 bases, with 13 bases between. The CDR3 consists of 15 residues. CDR1 and CDR2 (germline): SGHRS, YFSETQ. CDR3 residues: CASSLGLPSSYGYTF. The DNA of the CDR3 is TGCGCCAGCAGCTTGGGGCTCCCGTCTAGCTATGGCTACACCTTC.